This T cell receptor (beta chain) was captured by sequencing in a study of blood T cell repertoires in COVID-19. The wider study: The United States, Italy and Spain were the sources of the acute and convalescent COVID-19 samples. T cells, B-cell-depleted T cells, or PBMCs provided the cDNA or gDNA that served as material.

Original handling: Nucleated cell counts were estimated from reference gene primer amplification. Libraries were prepared by immunoSEQ multiplex PCR; TCRdb keeps only in-frame clonotypes and omits some of them. V and J calls plus clone size are reproduced from that table; the DNA served to infer D and trimming. The table records some 140,000 clones, 78% of them present only once. Germline lookup yields CDR1 SGHRS and CDR2 YFSETQ. This CDR3 contains 14 residues. The V end was cut by 7 bases, the J end by 6 bases, with 20 bases between. This TCR was recovered from a man older than 75 with acute or convalescent COVID-19. The rearrangement joins TRBV5-1 to TRBJ2-7, with a possible D match to TRBD2 (7 bases). Material: peripheral blood. CDR3 in amino acids: CASAEGRGRREQYF. CDR3 bases: TGCGCCAGCGCCGAGGGGCGGGGGCGGCGCGAGCAGTACTTC.